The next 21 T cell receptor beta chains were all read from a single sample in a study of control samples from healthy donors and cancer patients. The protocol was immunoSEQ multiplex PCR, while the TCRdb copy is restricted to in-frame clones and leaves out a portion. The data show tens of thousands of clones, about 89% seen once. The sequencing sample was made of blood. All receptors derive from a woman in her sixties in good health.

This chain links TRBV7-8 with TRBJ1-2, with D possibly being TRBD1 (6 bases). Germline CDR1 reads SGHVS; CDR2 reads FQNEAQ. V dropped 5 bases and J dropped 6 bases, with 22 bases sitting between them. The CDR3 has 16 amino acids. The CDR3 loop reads CASSPFTRDTYDGYTF. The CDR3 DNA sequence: TGTGCCAGCAGCCCATTTACGCGGGACACCTATGATGGCTACACCTTC. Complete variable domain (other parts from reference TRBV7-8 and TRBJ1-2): GAGVSQSPRYKVAKRGQDVALRCDPISGHVSLFWYQQALGQGPEFLTYFQNEAQLDKSGLPSDRFFAERPEGSVSTLKIQRTQQEDSAVYLCASSPFTRDTYDGYTFGSGTRLTVV.

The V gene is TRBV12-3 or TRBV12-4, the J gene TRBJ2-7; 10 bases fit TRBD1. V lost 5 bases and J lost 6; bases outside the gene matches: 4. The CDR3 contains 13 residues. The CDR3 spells CASSPRTGGEQYF. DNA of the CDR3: TGTGCCAGCAGTCCCCGGACAGGGGGCGAGCAGTACTTC.

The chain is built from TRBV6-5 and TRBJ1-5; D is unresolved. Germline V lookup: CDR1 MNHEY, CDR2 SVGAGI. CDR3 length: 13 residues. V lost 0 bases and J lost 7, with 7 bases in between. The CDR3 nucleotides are TGTGCCAGCAGTTACTCTCGAGGCCAGCCCCAGCATTTT. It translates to CASSYSRGQPQHF.

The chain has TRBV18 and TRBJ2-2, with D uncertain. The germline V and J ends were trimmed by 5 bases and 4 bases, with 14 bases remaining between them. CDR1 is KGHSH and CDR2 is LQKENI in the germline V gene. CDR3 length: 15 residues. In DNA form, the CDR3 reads TGTGCCAGCTCAGCTAACAAGGGCCTCACCGGGGAGCTGTTTTTT. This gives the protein CASSANKGLTGELFF.

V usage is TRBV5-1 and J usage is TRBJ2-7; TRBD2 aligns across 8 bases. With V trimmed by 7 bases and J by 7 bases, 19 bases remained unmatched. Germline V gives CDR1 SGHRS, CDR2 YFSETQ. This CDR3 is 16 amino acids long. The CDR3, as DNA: TGCGCCAGCCAGCAGAGTAGCGGGACCGCCTTAAGAGAGCAGTACTTC. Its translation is CASQQSSGTALREQYF. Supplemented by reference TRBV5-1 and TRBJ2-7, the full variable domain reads KAGVTQTPRYLIKTRGQQVTLSCSPISGHRSVSWYQQTPGQGLQFLFEYFSETQRNKGNFPGRFSGRQFSNSRSEMNVSTLELGDSALYLCASQQSSGTALREQYFGPGTRLTVT.

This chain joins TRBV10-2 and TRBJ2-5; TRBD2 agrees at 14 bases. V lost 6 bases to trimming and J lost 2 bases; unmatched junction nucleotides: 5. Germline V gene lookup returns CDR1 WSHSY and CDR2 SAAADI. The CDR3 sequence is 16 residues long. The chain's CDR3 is CASRGLAGGKQETQYF. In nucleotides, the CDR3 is TGCGCCAGCAGAGGACTAGCGGGGGGAAAACAAGAGACCCAGTACTTC.

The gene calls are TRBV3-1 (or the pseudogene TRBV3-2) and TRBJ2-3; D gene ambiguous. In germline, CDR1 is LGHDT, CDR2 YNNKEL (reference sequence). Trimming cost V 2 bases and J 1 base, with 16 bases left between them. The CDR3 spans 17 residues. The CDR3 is CASSQSLGFGGTDTQYF. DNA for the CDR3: TGTGCCAGCAGCCAATCTCTCGGTTTTGGGGGCACAGATACGCAGTATTTT.

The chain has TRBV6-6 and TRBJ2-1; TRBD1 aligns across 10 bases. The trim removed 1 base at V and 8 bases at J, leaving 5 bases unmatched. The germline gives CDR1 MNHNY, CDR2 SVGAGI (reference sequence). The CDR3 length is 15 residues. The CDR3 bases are TGTGCCAGCAGTTACTGGACAGGGGGATCCCATGAGCAGTTCTTC. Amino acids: CASSYWTGGSHEQFF.

This CDR3 is CASSPLGRYQPQHF. Written as DNA, the CDR3 is TGTGCCAGCTCACCCCTAGGCAGGTATCAGCCCCAGCATTTT. The chain joins TRBV18 to TRBJ1-5; D is ambiguous. V was shortened by 3 bases and J by 5 bases, with 11 bases between the two germline ends. This CDR3 contains 14 residues. Germline CDR1 KGHSH, CDR2 LQKENI.

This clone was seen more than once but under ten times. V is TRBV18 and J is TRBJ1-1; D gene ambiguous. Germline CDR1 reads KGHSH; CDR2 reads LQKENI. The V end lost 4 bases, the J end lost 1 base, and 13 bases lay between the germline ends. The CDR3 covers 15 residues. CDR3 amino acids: CASSLAGRKNTEAFF. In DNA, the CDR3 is TGTGCCAGCTCACTTGCCGGGCGGAAGAACACTGAAGCTTTCTTT.

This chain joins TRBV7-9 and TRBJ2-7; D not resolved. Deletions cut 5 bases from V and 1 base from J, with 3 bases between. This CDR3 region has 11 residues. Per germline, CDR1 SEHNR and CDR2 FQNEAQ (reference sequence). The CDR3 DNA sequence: TGTGCCAGCAGCGGTTCCTACGAGCAGTACTTC. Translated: CASSGSYEQYF.

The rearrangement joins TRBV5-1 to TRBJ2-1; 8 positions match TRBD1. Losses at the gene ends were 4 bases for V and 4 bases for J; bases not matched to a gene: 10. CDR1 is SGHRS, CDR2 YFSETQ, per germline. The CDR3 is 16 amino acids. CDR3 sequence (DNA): TGCGCCAGCAGCGCTACGGACAGGGAGTTTTACAATGAGCAGTTCTTC. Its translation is CASSATDREFYNEQFF.

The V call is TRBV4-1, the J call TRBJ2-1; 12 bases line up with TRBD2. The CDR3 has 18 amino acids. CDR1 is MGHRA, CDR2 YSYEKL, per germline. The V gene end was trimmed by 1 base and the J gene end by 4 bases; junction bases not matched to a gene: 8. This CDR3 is CASSQAQLAGGGYNEQFF. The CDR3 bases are TGCGCCAGCAGCCAAGCCCAACTAGCGGGAGGAGGGTACAATGAGCAGTTCTTC.

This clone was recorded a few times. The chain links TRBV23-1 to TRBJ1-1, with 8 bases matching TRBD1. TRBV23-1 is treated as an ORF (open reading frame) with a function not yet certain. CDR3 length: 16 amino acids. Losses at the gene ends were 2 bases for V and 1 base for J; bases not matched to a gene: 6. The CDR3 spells CASSQRQQGGNTEAFF. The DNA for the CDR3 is TGCGCCAGCAGTCAACGTCAACAGGGGGGGAACACTGAAGCTTTCTTT.

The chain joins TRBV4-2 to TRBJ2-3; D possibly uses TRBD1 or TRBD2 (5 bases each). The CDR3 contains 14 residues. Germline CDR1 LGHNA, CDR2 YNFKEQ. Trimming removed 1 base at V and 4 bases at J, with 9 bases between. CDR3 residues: CASSQVGVPDTQYF. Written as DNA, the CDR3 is TGTGCCAGCAGCCAAGTGGGGGTTCCAGATACGCAGTATTTT.

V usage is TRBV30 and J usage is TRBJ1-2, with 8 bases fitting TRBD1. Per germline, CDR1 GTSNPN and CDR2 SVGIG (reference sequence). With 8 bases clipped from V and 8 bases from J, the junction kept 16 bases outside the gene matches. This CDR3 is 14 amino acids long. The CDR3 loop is CAGRLRTGSGGYTF. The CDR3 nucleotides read TGTGCCGGACGGTTAAGGACAGGGTCCGGCGGCTACACCTTC.

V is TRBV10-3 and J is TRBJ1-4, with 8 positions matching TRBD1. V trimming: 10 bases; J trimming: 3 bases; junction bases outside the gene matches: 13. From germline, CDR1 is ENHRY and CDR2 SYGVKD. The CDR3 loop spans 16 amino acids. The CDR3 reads CATSPSTGAPNEKLFF. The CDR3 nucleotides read TGTGCCACCTCACCTTCGACAGGGGCTCCTAATGAAAAACTGTTTTTT.

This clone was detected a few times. This chain's CDR3 is CATESGQGVTEAFF. DNA for the CDR3: TGTGCCACAGAATCTGGACAGGGAGTAACTGAAGCTTTCTTT. V and J are TRBV24-1 and TRBJ1-1; the match to TRBD1 covers 8 bases. Per the germline V gene, CDR1 is KGHDR and CDR2 is SFDVKD. The CDR3 is 14 residues long. Trimming at V came to 10 bases and at J to 5 bases, leaving 11 bases not matched to a gene.

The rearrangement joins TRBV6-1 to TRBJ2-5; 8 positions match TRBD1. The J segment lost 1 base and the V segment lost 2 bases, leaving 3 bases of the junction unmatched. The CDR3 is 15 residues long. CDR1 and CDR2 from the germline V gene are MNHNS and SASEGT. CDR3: CASSENRGFQETQYF. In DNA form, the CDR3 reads TGTGCCAGCAGTGAAAACAGGGGGTTCCAAGAGACCCAGTACTTC.

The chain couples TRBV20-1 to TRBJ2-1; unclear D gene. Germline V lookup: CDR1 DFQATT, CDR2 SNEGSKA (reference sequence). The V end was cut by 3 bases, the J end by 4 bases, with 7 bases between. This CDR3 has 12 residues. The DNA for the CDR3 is TGCAGTGCTAGTCTACAGTACAATGAGCAGTTCTTC. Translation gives CSASLQYNEQFF.

The CDR3 reads CASSARQGVAEAFF. CDR3 DNA: TGTGCCAGCAGCGCCCGACAGGGCGTAGCGGAAGCTTTCTTT. The V call is TRBV7-2, the J call TRBJ1-1; 7 bases align to TRBD1. Trimming removed 5 bases from V and 8 bases from J; junction bases left unmatched: 11. Germline loops: CDR1 SGHTA, CDR2 FQGNSA. The CDR3 spans 14 residues. Drawing the rest from reference TRBV7-2 and TRBJ1-1, the complete variable domain is GAGVSQSPSNKVTEKGKDVELRCDPISGHTALYWYRQSLGQGLEFLIYFQGNSAPDKSGLPSDRFSAERTGGSVSTLTIQRTQQEDSAVYLCASSARQGVAEAFFGQGTRLTVV.